This entry is about one TCR beta chain. The source of the sample is a study of cytomegalovirus exposure and HLA in healthy donors. The CDR3 has 16 residues. V gave up 5 bases and J gave up 5 bases; unmatched junction bases: 15. Germline CDR1 reads SGHTA; CDR2 reads FQGNSA. The PCR contained 60 Vbeta and 13 Jbeta primers. Libraries were prepared by immunoSEQ multiplex PCR; TCRdb keeps only in-frame clonotypes and omits some of them. The sample consists of about 210,000 clones, about 85% of them appearing once. What was sequenced was PBMCs. The rearrangement links TRBV7-2 to TRBJ2-7; 7 bases match TRBD2. The source of this sequence is a girl aged 2 to 10 in good health and CMV-seronegative. CDR3 DNA: TGTGCCAGCAGCAACCACTACGGGGGGTTTGACAACGAGCAGTACTTC. Protein product: CASSNHYGGFDNEQYF.